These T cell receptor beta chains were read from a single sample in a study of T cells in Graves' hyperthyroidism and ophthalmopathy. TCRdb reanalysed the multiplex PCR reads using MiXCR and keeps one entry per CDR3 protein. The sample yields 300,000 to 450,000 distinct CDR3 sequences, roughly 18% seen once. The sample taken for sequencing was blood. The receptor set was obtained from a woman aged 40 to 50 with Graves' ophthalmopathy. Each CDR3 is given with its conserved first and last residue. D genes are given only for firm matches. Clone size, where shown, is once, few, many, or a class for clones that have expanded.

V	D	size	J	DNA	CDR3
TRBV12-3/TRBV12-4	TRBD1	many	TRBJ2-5	TGTGCCAGCAGTCCTTGGGACAGGGGGCTGAAGACCCAGTACTTC	CASSPWDRGLKTQYF
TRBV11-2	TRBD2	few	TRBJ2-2	TGTGCCAGCAGCACCTATAGACTAGCTGAACCCGGGGAGCTGTTTTTT	CASSTYRLAEPGELFF
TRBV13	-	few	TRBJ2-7	TGTGCCAGCAGCCTTCAGTCGCTCGAGCAGTACTTC	CASSLQSLEQYF
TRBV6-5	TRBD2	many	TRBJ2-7	TGTGCCAGCAGTTACTTAACTAGCGGGAGGGCCGACGAGCAGTACTTC	CASSYLTSGRADEQYF
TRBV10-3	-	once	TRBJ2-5	TGTGCCATCAGCCCCACGGTGGGGTCCCAGTACTTC	CAISPTVGSQYF
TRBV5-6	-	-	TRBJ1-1	TGTGCCAGCAGCTCGCCGGGGGTGACTGAAGCTTTCTTT	CASSSPGVTEAFF
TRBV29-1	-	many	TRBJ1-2	TGCAGCGTCCCCGGTTCAGGTGGCTATGGCTACACCTTC	CSVPGSGGYGYTF
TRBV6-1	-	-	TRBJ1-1	TGTGCCAGCAGTGAAATGAAGGGGACTGAAGCTTTCTTT	CASSEMKGTEAFF
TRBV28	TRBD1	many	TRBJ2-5	TGTGCCAGCAGCTCTTCGACAGGGGGGGTGTTAGAGACCCAGTACTTC	CASSSSTGGVLETQYF
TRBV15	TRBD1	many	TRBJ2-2	TGTGCCACCAGTGAAGAGGGGGCGGACACCGGGGAGCTGTTTTTT	CATSEEGADTGELFF
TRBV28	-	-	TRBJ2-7	TGTGCCAGCAGTCCCCGACCTAGCCCCTACGAGCAGTACTTC	CASSPRPSPYEQYF
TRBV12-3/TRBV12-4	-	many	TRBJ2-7	TGTGCCAGCAGTTTGGCCCAGGGCCCGAGACCCTACGAGCAGTACTTC	CASSLAQGPRPYEQYF
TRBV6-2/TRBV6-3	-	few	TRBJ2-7	TGTGCCAGCACCAACCCGGACGGGAGCTACGAGCAGTACTTC	CASTNPDGSYEQYF
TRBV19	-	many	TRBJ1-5	TGTGCCAGTAGCGGGGGAGGGCAGTTCTTTAGCAATCAGCCCCAGCATTTT	CASSGGGQFFSNQPQHF
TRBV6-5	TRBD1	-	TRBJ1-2	TGTGCCAGCAGTTACGGGACAGGGGCCGCTAACTATGGCTACACCTTC	CASSYGTGAANYGYTF
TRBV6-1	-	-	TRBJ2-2	TGTGCCACCTCTCCGGGTCCGACCGGGGAGCTGTTTTTT	CATSPGPTGELFF
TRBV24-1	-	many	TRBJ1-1	TGTGCCACCACCGGGACGGGGAACACTGAAGCTTTCTTT	CATTGTGNTEAFF
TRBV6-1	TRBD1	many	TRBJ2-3	TGTGCCAGCTTTAATAGAGGGACAGGGAGCACAGATACGCAGTATTTT	CASFNRGTGSTDTQYF
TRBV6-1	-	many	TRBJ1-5	TGTGCCAGCAGTCCTTTAATTCCACCCAGCAATCAGCCCCAGCATTTT	CASSPLIPPSNQPQHF
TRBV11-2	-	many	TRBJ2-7	TGTGCCAGCAGCTTATATCAGGGGTCCTACGAGCAGTACTTC	CASSLYQGSYEQYF
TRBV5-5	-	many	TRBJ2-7	TGTGCCAGCAGCTTGGAGGTTGACAGGTCTGAGCAGTACTTC	CASSLEVDRSEQYF
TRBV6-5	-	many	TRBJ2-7	TGTGCCAGCAGCTATGTCAGGGGCTCCTACGAGCAGTACTTC	CASSYVRGSYEQYF
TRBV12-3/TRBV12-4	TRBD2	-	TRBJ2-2	TGTGCCAGCAGTAACGGACTAGCGGGGGGCGGGGAGCTGTTTTTT	CASSNGLAGGGELFF
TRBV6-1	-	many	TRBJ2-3	TGTGCCAGCAGTCGGGTCGCAGATACGCAGTATTTT	CASSRVADTQYF
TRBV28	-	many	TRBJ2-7	TGTGCCAGCAGTTTTGGGGGTCGCGAGCAGTACTTC	CASSFGGREQYF
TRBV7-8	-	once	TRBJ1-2	TGTGCCAGCAGGCCGGGCGCAGGTTACTATGGCTACACCTTC	CASRPGAGYYGYTF
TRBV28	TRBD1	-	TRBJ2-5	TGTGCCAGCAGTTTTGCCTTGACAGGGCGCGAGACCCAGTACTTC	CASSFALTGRETQYF
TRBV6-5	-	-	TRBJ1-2	TGTGCCAGCAGTCTACAGGGAGAATATGGCTACAGCTTC	CASSLQGEYGYSF
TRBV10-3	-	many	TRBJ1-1	TGTGCCGCGCGCCGGGGGGACACTGAAGCTTTCTTT	CAARRGDTEAFF
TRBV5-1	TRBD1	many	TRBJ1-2	TGCGCCAGCAGCCTGGACAGGGGCCTATTTGATGGCTACACCTTC	CASSLDRGLFDGYTF
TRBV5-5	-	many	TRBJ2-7	TGTGCCAGCAGTGGAAAGACCTACGAGCAGTACTTC	CASSGKTYEQYF
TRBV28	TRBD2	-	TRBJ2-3	TGTGCCAGCAGTTTTTTGGCGGGAGGAGATACGCAGTATTTT	CASSFLAGGDTQYF
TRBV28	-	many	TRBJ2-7	TGTGCCAGCGCAAAGAGTTACCACGAGCAGTACTTC	CASAKSYHEQYF